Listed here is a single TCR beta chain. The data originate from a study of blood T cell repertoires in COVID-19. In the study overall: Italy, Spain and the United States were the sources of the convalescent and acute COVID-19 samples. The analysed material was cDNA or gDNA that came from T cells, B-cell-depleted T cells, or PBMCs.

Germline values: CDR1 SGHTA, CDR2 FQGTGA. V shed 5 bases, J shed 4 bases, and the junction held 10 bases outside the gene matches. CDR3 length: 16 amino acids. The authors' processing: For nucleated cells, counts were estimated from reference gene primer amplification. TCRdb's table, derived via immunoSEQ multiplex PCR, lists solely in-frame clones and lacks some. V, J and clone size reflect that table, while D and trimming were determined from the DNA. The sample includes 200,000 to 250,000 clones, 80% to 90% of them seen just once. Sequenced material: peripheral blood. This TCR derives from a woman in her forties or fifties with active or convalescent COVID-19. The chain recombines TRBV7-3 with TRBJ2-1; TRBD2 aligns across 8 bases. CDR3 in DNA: TGTGCCAGCAGCCCAAATCGCCTAGCGGGTTACAATGAGCAGTTCTTC. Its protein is CASSPNRLAGYNEQFF.